This entry describes one T cell receptor beta chain. Antigen specificity is unknown. At least 5.5 micrograms of total RNA were extracted per sample. The data derive from a study of blood T cells in healthy people across ages. Findings and limits, study-wide: Per-million-T-cell TCR beta diversity fell roughly linearly with age.

Through a sample-barcoded 5' primer and a J-beta primer mix, a second PCR was run for 7 to 11 cycles. TCRdb analysed the 5' RACE reads with MiXCR anew, one entry per CDR3 protein. The repertoire includes fewer than 2,000,000 distinct CDR3 sequences, about two fifths of them detected once, and about 21% sits in the top ten. CDR1 is LGHNT, CDR2 FRNRAP, per germline. Trimming pared 6 bases from V and 3 bases from J, leaving 15 bases between. The CDR3 is 15 amino acids. This receptor was taken from a human donor in good health. The sample taken for sequencing was blood. J is TRBJ1-5 and V is TRBV12-5; D unresolved. The CDR3 spells CASGPSSGDNQPQHF. As DNA, the CDR3 is TGTGCTAGTGGACCCTCCTCCGGAGACAATCAGCCCCAGCATTTT.